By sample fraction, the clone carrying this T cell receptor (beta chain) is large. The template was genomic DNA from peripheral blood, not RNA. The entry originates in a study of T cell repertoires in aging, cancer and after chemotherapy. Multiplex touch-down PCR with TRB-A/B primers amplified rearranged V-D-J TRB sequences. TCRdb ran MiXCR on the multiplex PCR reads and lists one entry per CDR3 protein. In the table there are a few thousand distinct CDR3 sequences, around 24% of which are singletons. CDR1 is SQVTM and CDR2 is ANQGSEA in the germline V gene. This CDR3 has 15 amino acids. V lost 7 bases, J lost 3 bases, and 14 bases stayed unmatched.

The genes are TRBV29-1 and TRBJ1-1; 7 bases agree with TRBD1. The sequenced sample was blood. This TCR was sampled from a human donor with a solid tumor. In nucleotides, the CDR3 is TGCAGCGCCCACGGGCAGGGGGGGAAGGACACTGAAGCTTTCTTT. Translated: CSAHGQGGKDTEAFF.